The present TCR beta chain was sequenced within a study of T-cell reconstitution after alpha-beta-depleted transplantation in children. This clonotype has just a few counts. The TCRbeta library incorporated unique molecular identifiers. In TCRdb, the PCR reads were re-called with MiXCR into one record per CDR3 protein. Seen here are around 410,000 distinct CDR3 sequences, about a tenth observed once, and the top ten hold 4.5% to 7%. The sequencing used PBMCs from the stem cell graft donor, collected from the stem cell graft. The origin of this receptor is a human donor who donated a stem cell graft to a child with acute myeloid leukemia.

The CDR3 DNA reads as TGCAGTGCACTAACGAGCTCTGGAAACACCATATATTTT. It is translated as CSALTSSGNTIYF. The rearrangement joins TRBV20-1 to TRBJ1-3; D not certain. Per the germline V gene, CDR1 is DFQATT and CDR2 is SNEGSKA (reference sequence). CDR3 size: 13 residues. V lost 6 bases, J lost 0 bases, and 9 bases lay in between.